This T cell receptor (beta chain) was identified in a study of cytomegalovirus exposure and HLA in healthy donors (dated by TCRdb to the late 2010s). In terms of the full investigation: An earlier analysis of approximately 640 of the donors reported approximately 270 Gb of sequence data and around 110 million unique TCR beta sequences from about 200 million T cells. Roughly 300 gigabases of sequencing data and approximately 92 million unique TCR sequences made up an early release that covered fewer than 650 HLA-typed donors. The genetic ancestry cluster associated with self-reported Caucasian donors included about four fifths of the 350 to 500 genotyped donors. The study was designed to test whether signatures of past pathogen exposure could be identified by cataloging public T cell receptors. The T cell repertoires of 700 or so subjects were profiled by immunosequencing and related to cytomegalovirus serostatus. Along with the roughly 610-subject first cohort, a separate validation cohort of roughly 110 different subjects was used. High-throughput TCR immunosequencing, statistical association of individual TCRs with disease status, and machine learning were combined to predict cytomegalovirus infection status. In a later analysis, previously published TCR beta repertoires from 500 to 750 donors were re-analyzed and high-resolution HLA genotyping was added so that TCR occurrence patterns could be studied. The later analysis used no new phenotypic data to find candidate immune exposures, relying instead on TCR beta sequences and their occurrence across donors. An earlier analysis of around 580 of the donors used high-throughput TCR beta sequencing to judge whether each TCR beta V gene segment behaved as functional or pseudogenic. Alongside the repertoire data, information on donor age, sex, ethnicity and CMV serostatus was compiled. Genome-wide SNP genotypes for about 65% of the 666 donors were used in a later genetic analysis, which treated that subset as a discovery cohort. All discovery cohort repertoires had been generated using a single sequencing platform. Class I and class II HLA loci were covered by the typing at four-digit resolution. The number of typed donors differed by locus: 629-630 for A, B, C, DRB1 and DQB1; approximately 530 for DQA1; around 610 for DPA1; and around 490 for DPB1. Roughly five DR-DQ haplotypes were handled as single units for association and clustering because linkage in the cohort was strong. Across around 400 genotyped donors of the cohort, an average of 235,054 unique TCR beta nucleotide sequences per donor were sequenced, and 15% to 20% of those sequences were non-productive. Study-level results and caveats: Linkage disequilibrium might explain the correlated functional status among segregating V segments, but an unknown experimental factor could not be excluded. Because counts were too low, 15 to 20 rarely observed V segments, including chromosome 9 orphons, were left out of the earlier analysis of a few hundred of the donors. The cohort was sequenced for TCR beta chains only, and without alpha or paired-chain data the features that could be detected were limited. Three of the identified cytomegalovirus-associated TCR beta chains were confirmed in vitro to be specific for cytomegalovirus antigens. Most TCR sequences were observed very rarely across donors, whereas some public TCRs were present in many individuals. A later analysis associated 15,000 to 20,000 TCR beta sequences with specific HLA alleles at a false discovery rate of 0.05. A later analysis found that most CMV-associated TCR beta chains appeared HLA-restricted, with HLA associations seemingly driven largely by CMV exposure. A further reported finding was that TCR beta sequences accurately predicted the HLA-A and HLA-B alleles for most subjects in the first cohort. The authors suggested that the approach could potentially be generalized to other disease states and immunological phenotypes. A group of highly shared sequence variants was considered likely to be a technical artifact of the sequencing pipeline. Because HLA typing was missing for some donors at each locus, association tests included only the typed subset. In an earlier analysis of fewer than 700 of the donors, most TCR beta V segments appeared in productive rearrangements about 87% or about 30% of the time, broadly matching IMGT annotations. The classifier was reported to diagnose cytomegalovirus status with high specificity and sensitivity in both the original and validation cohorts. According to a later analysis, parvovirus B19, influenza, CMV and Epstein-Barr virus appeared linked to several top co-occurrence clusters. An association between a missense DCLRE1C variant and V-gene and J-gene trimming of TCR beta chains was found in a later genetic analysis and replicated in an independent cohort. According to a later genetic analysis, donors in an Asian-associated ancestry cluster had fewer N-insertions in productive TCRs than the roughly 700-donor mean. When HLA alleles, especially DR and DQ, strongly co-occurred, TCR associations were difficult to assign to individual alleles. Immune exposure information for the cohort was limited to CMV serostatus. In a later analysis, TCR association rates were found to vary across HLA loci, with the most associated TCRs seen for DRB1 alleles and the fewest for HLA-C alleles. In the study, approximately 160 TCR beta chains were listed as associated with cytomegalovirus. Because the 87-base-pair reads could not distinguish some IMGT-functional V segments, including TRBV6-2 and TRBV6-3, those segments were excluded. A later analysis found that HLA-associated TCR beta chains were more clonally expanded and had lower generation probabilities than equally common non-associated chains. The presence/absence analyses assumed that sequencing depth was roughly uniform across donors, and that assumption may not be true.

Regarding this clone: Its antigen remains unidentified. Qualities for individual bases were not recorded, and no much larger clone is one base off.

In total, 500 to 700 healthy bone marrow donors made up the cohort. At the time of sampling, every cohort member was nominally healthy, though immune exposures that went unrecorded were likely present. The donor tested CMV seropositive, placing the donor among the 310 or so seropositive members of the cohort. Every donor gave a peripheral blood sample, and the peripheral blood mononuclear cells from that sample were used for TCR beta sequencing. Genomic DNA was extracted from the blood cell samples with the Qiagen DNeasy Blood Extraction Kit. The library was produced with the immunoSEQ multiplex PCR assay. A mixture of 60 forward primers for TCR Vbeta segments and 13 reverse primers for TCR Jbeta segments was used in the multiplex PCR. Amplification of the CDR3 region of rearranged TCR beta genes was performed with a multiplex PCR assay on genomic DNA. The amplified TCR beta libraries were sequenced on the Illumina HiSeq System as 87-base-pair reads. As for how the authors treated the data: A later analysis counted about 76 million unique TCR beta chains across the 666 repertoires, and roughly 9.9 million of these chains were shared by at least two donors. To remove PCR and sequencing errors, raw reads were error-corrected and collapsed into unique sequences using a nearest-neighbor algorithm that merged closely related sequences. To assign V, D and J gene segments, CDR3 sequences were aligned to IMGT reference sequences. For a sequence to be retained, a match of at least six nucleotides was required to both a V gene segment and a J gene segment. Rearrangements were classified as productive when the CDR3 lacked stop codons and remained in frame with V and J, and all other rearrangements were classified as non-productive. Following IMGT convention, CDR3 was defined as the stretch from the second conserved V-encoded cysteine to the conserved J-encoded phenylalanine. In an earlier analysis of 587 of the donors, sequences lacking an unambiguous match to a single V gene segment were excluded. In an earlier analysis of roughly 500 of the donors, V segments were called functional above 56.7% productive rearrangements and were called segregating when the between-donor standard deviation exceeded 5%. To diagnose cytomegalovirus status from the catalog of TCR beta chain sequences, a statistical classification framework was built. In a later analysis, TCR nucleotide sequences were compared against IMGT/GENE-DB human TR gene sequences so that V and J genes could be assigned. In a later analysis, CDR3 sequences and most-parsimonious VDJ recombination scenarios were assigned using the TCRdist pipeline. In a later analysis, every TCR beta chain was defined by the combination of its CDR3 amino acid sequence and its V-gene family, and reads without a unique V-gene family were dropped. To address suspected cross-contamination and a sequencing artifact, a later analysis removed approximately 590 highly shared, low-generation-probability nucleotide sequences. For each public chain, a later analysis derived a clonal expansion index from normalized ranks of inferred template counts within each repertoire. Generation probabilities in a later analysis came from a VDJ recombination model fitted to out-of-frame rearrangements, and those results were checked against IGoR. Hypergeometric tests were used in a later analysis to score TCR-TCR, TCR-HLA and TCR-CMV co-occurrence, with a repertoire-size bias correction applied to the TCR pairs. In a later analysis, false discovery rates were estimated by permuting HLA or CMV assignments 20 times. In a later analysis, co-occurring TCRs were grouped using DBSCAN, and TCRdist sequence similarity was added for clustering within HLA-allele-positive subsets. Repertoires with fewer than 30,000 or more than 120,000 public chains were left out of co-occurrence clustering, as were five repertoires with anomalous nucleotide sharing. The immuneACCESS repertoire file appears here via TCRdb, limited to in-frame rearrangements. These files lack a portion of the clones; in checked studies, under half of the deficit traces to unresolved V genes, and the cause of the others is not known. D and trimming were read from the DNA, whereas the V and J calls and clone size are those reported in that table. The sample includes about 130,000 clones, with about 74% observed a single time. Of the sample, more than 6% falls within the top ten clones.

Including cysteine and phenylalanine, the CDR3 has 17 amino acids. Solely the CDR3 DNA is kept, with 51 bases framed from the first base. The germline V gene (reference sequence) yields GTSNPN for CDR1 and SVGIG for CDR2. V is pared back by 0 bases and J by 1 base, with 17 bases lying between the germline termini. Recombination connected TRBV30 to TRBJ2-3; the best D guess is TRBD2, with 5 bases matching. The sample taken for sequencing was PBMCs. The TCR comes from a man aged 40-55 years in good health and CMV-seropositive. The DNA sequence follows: TGTGCCTGGAGTGTAGAATTCAGGAGGCAAGGCACAGATACGCAGTATTTT. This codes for CAWSVEFRRQGTDTQYF. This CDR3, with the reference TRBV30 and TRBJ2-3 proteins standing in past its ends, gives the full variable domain SQTIHQWPATLVQPVGSPLSLECTVEGTSNPNLYWYRQAAGRGLQLLFYSVGIGQISSEVPQNLSASRPQDRQFILSSKKLLLSDSGFYLCAWSVEFRRQGTDTQYFGPGTRLTVL.